The rows below give T cell receptor beta chains drawn from one sample of a study of vaccination effects on CD4 cells after COVID-19. These TCRs are of unknown antigen specificity. Assay used: immunoSEQ multiplex PCR; TCRdb lists only in-frame clones, some missing. This table holds tens of thousands of clones, roughly 73% found once. Sequencing used CD4+ T cells from PBMCs cultured without peptide, obtained before COVID-19 vaccination. Receptor source: a human donor who received a COVID-19 vaccine. Both conserved end residues are part of each CDR3. The D gene is left open where the match is weak. Size is omitted from some rows. Given values are once, few, many or a class for expanded clones.

J gene	clone size	D gene	V gene	CDR3 protein	CDR3 DNA
TRBJ1-5	-	-	TRBV6-1	CASSEGVDQPQHF	TGTGCCAGCAGTGAAGGGGTCGATCAGCCCCAGCATTTT
TRBJ1-2	once	-	TRBV11-2	CASSLERRKYGYTF	TGTGCCAGCAGCTTAGAGCGACGGAAATATGGCTACACCTTC
TRBJ1-5	-	-	TRBV15	CATSRAWGRQPQHF	TGTGCCACCAGCAGAGCCTGGGGACGCCAGCCCCAGCATTTT
TRBJ2-5	-	TRBD2	TRBV5-1	CASSLSGTSGPRLYF	TGCGCCAGCAGCTTGTCCGGGACTAGCGGGCCTCGGTTATACTTC
TRBJ1-6	few	-	TRBV7-2	CASTLGGFENSPLHF	TGTGCCAGCACCTTAGGGGGGTTTGAGAATTCACCCCTCCACTTT
TRBJ2-1	-	-	TRBV7-2	CASSLSFGLLLTNEQFF	TGTGCCAGCAGCTTATCGTTCGGACTCCTACTGACCAATGAGCAGTTCTTC
TRBJ1-2	few	TRBD1	TRBV27	CASSLKMGQSYGYTF	TGTGCCAGCAGTTTAAAGATGGGACAGTCCTATGGCTACACCTTC
TRBJ2-5	-	-	TRBV2	CASSSGAPEETQYF	TGTGCCAGCAGTTCCGGGGCGCCCGAAGAGACCCAGTACTTC
TRBJ1-4	few	TRBD1	TRBV7-9	CASSSWTGKNEKLFF	TGTGCCAGCAGCTCCTGGACAGGGAAAAATGAAAAACTGTTTTTT
TRBJ1-5	-	-	TRBV28	CARSKGSNQPQHF	TGTGCCAGGTCTAAGGGCAGTAATCAGCCCCAGCATTTT
TRBJ1-5	-	TRBD1	TRBV2	CASSEMRSPRTGLSNQPQHF	TGTGCCAGCAGTGAGATGCGCTCCCCCCGGACAGGGCTGAGCAATCAGCCCCAGCATTTT
TRBJ2-3	-	-	TRBV6-5	CASSYSWGFSDTQYF	TGTGCCAGCAGTTACTCCTGGGGGTTCTCAGATACGCAGTATTTT
TRBJ2-7	-	TRBD2	TRBV5-1	CASSLGTSIGEQYF	TGCGCCAGCAGCTTGGGGACTAGCATCGGCGAGCAGTACTTC
TRBJ1-2	-	TRBD1	TRBV28	CASSLQGYGYTF	TGTGCCAGCAGCTTACAGGGGTATGGCTACACCTTC
TRBJ1-2	-	TRBD1	TRBV5-4	CASSLKGANYGYTF	TGTGCCAGCAGCTTAAAGGGGGCGAACTATGGCTACACCTTC
TRBJ2-2	-	TRBD2	TRBV11-2	CASRRAGDANTGELFF	TGTGCCAGCAGGAGAGCGGGGGACGCGAACACCGGGGAGCTGTTTTTT
TRBJ2-1	-	TRBD2	TRBV6-4	CASSGDSGSLHNEQFF	TGTGCCAGCAGTGGGGATAGCGGGAGCTTACACAATGAGCAGTTCTTC
TRBJ1-3	-	TRBD1	TRBV7-9	CASSPGQGNSGNTIYF	TGTGCCAGCAGCCCCGGACAGGGGAACTCTGGAAACACCATATATTTT
TRBJ2-2	-	TRBD2	TRBV5-4	CASSRGGANTGELFF	TGTGCCAGCAGCCGCGGGGGGGCGAACACCGGGGAGCTGTTTTTT
TRBJ1-2	-	TRBD1	TRBV6-5	CASKVGGAQGYTF	TGTGCCAGCAAAGTAGGGGGCGCACAGGGCTACACCTTC
TRBJ2-7	few	-	TRBV4-1	CASSQDTSAGFYEQYF	TGCGCCAGCAGCCAAGATACGTCAGCTGGATTCTACGAGCAGTACTTC
TRBJ2-2	-	-	TRBV19	CASSTPVNTGELFF	TGTGCCAGTAGTACGCCCGTGAACACCGGGGAGCTGTTTTTT
TRBJ2-3	once	-	TRBV13	CASSHGDRRLTDTQYF	TGTGCCAGCAGCCACGGAGACAGGCGACTCACAGATACGCAGTATTTT
TRBJ1-6	few	-	TRBV6-5	CASGRGYNSPLHF	TGTGCCTCAGGACGGGGTTATAATTCACCCCTCCACTTT
TRBJ2-1	-	-	TRBV3-1/TRBV3-2	CASSQGILSYNEQFF	TGTGCCAGCAGCCAAGGGATCCTCTCCTACAATGAGCAGTTCTTC
TRBJ2-3	-	TRBD2	TRBV5-1	CASQVRGGTDTQYF	TGCGCCAGCCAGGTGCGGGGGGGTACAGATACGCAGTATTTT
TRBJ2-7	-	-	TRBV2	CASSGGLWDEQYF	TGTGCCAGCAGCGGGGGGCTATGGGACGAGCAGTACTTC
TRBJ2-2	-	-	TRBV5-1	CASSLITNTGELFF	TGCGCCAGCAGCTTAATAACGAACACCGGGGAGCTGTTTTTT
TRBJ2-3	-	TRBD2	TRBV4-1	CASSLRRAGGEGDTQYF	TGCGCCAGCAGCCTCCGCAGAGCGGGGGGCGAGGGAGATACGCAGTATTTT
TRBJ1-1	-	-	TRBV4-3	CASSQDKGGTEAFF	TGCGCCAGCAGCCAAGATAAGGGTGGCACTGAAGCTTTCTTT
TRBJ2-1	-	-	TRBV3-1/TRBV3-2	CASSQDSGDHNEQFF	TGTGCCAGCAGCCAAGACAGCGGTGATCACAATGAGCAGTTCTTC
TRBJ2-7	-	-	TRBV5-1	CASSPQGTTYEQYF	TGCGCCAGCAGCCCCCAGGGGACTACCTACGAGCAGTACTTC
TRBJ1-1	-	-	TRBV29-1	CSVEGLDTEAFF	TGCAGCGTTGAAGGGTTGGACACTGAAGCTTTCTTT
TRBJ2-2	-	TRBD2	TRBV19	CATRQLGLEGNTGELFF	TGTGCCACCCGCCAGCTGGGACTAGAGGGGAACACCGGGGAGCTGTTTTTT
TRBJ1-2	-	TRBD1	TRBV5-4	CASSYGTGRNYGYTF	TGTGCCAGCAGCTACGGGACAGGCCGTAACTATGGCTACACCTTC
TRBJ1-3	-	-	TRBV6-1	CASSEPVWLAGADTIYF	TGTGCCAGCAGTGAACCCGTTTGGTTAGCAGGGGCGGACACCATATATTTT
TRBJ1-5	once	TRBD1	TRBV19	CASSPWTGDQPQHF	TGTGCCAGTAGTCCGTGGACAGGGGATCAGCCCCAGCATTTT
TRBJ1-3	-	TRBD1	TRBV10-3	CAISGGGQGGEAGNTIYF	TGTGCCATCAGCGGGGGGGGACAGGGAGGAGAAGCTGGAAACACCATATATTTT
TRBJ1-2	-	-	TRBV3-1/TRBV3-2	CASSQEVLSSSNYGYTF	TGTGCCAGCAGCCAAGAGGTCCTGTCCTCCTCTAACTATGGCTACACCTTC
TRBJ2-1	-	-	TRBV12-3/TRBV12-4	CASSFFGAGEQFF	TGTGCCAGCAGTTTTTTCGGGGCGGGTGAGCAGTTCTTC
TRBJ1-1	few	-	TRBV2	CASSESPLVNTEAFF	TGTGCCAGCAGTGAAAGTCCCCTTGTGAACACTGAAGCTTTCTTT
TRBJ1-3	few	TRBD1	TRBV7-2	CASSLAGQGAGNTIYF	TGTGCCAGCAGCTTAGCAGGGCAGGGGGCTGGAAACACCATATATTTT